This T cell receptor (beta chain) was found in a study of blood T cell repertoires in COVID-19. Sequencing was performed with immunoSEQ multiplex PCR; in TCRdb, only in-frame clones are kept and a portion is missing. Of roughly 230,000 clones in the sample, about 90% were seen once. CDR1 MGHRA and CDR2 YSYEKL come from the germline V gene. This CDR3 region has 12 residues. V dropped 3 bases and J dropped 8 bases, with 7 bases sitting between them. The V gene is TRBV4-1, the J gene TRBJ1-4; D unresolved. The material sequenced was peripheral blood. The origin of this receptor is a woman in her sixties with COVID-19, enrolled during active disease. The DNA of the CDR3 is TGCGCCAGCAGCCAGGGGAGGGAAAAACTGTTTTTT. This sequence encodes CASSQGREKLFF.